The 8 T cell receptor beta chains reported below all come from one sample, sequenced in a study of T cells in Graves' hyperthyroidism and ophthalmopathy. RNA transcripts gave rise to amplified TCR beta CDR3 regions. The TCR CDR3 first-round RT-PCR relied on the HTBI primer set. TCRdb used MiXCR to reprocess the multiplex PCR reads, holding one entry per CDR3 protein. The sample holds 340,000 or so distinct CDR3 sequences; approximately 16% are singletons and the top ten take 33%. The specimen was blood. Source of these receptors: a man aged 25-40 years with Graves' hyperthyroidism.

There are many counts of this clonotype. This chain connects TRBV30 to TRBJ2-2, with TRBD2 matching over 14 bases. Unmatched junction bases numbered 1, after V lost 1 base and J lost 6 bases. Germline CDR1 reads GTSNPN; CDR2 reads SVGIG (reference sequence). The CDR3 has 15 residues. The CDR3 sequence is CAWSGTSGRSGELFF. Written as DNA, the CDR3 is TGTGCCTGGAGTGGGACTAGCGGGAGGTCCGGGGAGCTGTTTTTT. Combining the CDR3 with reference TRBV30 and TRBJ2-2 gives the whole variable domain SQTIHQWPATLVQPVGSPLSLECTVEGTSNPNLYWYRQAAGRGLQLLFYSVGIGQISSEVPQNLSASRPQDRQFILSSKKLLLSDSGFYLCAWSGTSGRSGELFFGEGSRLTVL.

This clonotype was observed at least ten times. This chain uses TRBV12-3 or TRBV12-4 with TRBJ1-6, with D unclear. CDR3 length: 15 residues. V was clipped by 2 bases and J by 10 bases, with 15 bases between them. CDR3 sequence: CASSLTVGSESPLHF. CDR3 DNA sequence: TGTGCCAGCAGTTTAACGGTCGGATCGGAGTCACCCCTCCACTTT.

The chain carries TRBV3-1 and TRBJ2-5; the match to TRBD2 covers 8 bases. Germline assignment: CDR1 LGHDT and CDR2 YNNKEL (reference sequence). The trim removed 3 bases at V and 4 bases at J, leaving 7 bases unmatched. The length of the CDR3 is 15 residues. The CDR3 loop is CASSHLREGAETQYF. CDR3 coding DNA: TGTGCCAGCAGCCACTTACGGGAGGGTGCAGAGACCCAGTACTTC.

This clonotype was seen only a few times. The CDR3 loop is CASSQGTSGQETQYF. In DNA form, the CDR3 reads TGTGCCAGCAGCCAAGGGACTAGCGGACAAGAGACCCAGTACTTC. The chain uses TRBV4-2 and TRBJ2-5; 10 bases map to TRBD2. In germline, CDR1 is LGHNA, CDR2 YNFKEQ. CDR3 length: 15 residues. V was clipped by 1 base and J by 2 bases; unmatched bases: 1.

This clonotype was detected ten times or more. V usage is TRBV5-5 and J usage is TRBJ1-2; no definite D call. There are 15 residues in the CDR3. Germline-derived CDR1 and CDR2 are SGHKS and YYEKEE (reference sequence). Trimming cost V 1 base and J 4 bases, with 14 bases left between them. The CDR3 reads CASSLQLLKPYGYTF. The CDR3 DNA reads TGTGCCAGCAGCTTGCAGCTCCTCAAACCCTATGGCTACACCTTC.

The table lists this clonotype with a few counts. J is TRBJ2-2 and V is TRBV12-3 or TRBV12-4; possibly TRBD2 for D (6 bases). V lost 3 bases, J lost 3 bases, and 11 bases lay in between. This CDR3 is built from 15 residues. Written as DNA, the CDR3 is TGTGCCAGCAGTTTGACTAGAAAGGACACCGGGGAGCTGTTTTTT. This codes for CASSLTRKDTGELFF.

There are many counts of this clonotype. The V call is TRBV5-1, the J call TRBJ2-3, with no clear D. CDR3 length: 13 residues. Germline V lookup: CDR1 SGHRS, CDR2 YFSETQ. V was cut by 4 bases and J by 6 bases, with 12 bases left in between. The CDR3 loop reads CASSVGIGDTQYF. CDR3 DNA: TGCGCCAGCAGCGTTGGAATCGGGGATACGCAGTATTTT. Using reference TRBV5-1 and TRBJ2-3 for the parts outside the CDR3, the full variable domain is KAGVTQTPRYLIKTRGQQVTLSCSPISGHRSVSWYQQTPGQGLQFLFEYFSETQRNKGNFPGRFSGRQFSNSRSEMNVSTLELGDSALYLCASSVGIGDTQYFGPGTRLTVL.

J is TRBJ2-1 and V is TRBV7-9; the D call may be TRBD1 or TRBD2 (5 bases each). CDR1 and CDR2 (germline): SEHNR, FQNEAQ (reference sequence). This CDR3 has 15 residues. Between the trimmed V and J ends, which lost 5 bases and 6 bases, there was a span of 17 bases. CDR3 nucleotides: TGTGCCAGCAGCCTCAGTAGGTTGGGGGTCAATGAGCAGTTCTTC. It is translated as CASSLSRLGVNEQFF.